This record covers a single TCR beta chain. Its target is unknown. These data originate in a study of T cell repertoires in cytomegalovirus infection. CDR3 length: 16 amino acids. Germline-derived CDR1 and CDR2 are MDHEN and SYDVKM. V gave up 2 bases and J gave up 2 bases, with 13 bases separating them. TCRdb independently ran MiXCR on the reads; one entry per CDR3 protein. This table has 310,000 or so distinct CDR3 sequences, about 25% appearing once. Findings and limits, study-wide: There were carriers of CMV plus the relevant HLA, and cumulative public TCR beta family frequency identified them. Within the response measured ex vivo, HLA-C-restricted CMV-specific TCR beta clonotypes were dominant.

The sample here was cultured PBMCs, taken from culture after CMV antigen stimulation. The receptor's source is a human donor in good health (CMV status not recorded). Some clones in this sample may be carry-over from other donors' samples. The J gene is TRBJ2-1, the V gene TRBV28; D unclear. CDR3: CASSLRERAPYNEQFF. CDR3 nucleotide sequence: TGTGCCAGCAGTTTAAGGGAAAGAGCACCCTACAATGAGCAGTTCTTC.